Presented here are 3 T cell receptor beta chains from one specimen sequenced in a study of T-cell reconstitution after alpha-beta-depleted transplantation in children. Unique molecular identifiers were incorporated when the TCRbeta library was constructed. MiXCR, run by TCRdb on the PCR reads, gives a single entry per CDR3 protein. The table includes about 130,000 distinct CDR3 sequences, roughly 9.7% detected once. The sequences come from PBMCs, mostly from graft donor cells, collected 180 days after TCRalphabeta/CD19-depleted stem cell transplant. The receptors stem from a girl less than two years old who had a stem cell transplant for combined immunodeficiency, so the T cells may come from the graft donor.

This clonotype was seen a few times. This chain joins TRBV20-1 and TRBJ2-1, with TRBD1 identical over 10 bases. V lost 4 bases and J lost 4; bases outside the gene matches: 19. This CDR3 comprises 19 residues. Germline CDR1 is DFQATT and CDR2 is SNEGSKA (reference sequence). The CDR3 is CSATLAGQGPRARYNEQFF. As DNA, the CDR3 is TGCAGTGCTACGTTGGCGGGACAGGGGCCCCGCGCCCGTTACAATGAGCAGTTCTTC.

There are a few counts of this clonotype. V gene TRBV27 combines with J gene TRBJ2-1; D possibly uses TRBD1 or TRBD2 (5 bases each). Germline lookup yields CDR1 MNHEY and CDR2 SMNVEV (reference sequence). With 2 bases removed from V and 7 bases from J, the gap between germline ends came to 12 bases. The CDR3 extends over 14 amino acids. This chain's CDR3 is CASSLGDPKNEQFF. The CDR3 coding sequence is TGTGCCAGCAGTTTAGGGGACCCAAAGAATGAGCAGTTCTTC.

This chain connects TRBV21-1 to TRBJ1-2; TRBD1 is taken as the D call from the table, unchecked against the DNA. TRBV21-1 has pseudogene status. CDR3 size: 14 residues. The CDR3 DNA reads TGTGCCAGCAGCAAAACCAGGGCGGAGTATGGCTACACCTTC. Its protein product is CASSKTRAEYGYTF.